This T cell receptor (beta chain) was obtained from a study of blood T cell repertoires in COVID-19. Whole-study context: COVID-19 samples, acute and convalescent, were from the United States, Italy and Spain. The analysed material was cDNA or gDNA that came from T cells, B-cell-depleted T cells, or PBMCs.

The protocol was immunoSEQ multiplex PCR, while the TCRdb copy is restricted to in-frame clones and leaves out a portion. This sample has roughly 90,000 clones, with approximately 89% found just once. The sample was peripheral blood. The sequence derives from a man between 45 and 60 years old with acute or convalescent COVID-19.

The CDR3 region is CASSSGGGNNQPQHF. DNA of the CDR3: TGTGCCAGTAGTTCAGGGGGAGGCAACAATCAGCCCCAGCATTTT. This chain joins TRBV19 and TRBJ1-5; 7 bases are a match to TRBD1. This CDR3 spans 15 amino acids. The germline gives CDR1 LNHDA, CDR2 SQIVND (reference sequence). J lost 3 bases, V lost 5 bases, and 7 bases had no gene match.